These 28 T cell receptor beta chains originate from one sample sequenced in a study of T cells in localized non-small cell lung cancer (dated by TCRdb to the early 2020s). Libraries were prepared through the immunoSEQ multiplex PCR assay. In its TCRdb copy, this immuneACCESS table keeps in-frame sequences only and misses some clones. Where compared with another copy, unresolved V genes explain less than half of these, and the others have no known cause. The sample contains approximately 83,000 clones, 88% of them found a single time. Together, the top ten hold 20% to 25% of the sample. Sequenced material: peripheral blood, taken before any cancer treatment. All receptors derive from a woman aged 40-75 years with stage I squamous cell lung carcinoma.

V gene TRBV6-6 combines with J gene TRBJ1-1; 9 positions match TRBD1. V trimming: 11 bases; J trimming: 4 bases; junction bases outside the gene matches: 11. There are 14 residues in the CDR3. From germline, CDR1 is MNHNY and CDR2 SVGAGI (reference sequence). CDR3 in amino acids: CAVGGQGPGTEAFF. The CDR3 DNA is TGTGCCGTAGGGGGACAGGGTCCGGGCACTGAAGCTTTCTTT.

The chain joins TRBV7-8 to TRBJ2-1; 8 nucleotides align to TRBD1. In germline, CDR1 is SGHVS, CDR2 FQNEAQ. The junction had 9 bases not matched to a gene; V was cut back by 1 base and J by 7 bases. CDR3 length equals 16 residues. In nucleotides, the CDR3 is TGTGCCAGCAGCTTAGAGGGGCAGGGGGCTTCAAATGAGCAGTTCTTC. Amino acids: CASSLEGQGASNEQFF.

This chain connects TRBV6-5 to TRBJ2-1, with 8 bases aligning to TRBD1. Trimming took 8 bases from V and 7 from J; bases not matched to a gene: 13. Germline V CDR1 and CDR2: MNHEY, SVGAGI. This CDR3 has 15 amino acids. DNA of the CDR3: TGTGCCAGCCGCCCAGGGGGCTTCGCGGGGAATGAGCAGTTCTTC. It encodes CASRPGGFAGNEQFF.

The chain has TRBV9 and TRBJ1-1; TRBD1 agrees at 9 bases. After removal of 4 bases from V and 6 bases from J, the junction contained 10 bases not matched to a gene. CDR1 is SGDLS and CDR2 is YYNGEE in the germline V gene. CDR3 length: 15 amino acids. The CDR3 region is CASSPRDREIAEAFF. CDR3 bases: TGTGCCAGCAGCCCAAGGGACAGGGAAATCGCTGAAGCTTTCTTT.

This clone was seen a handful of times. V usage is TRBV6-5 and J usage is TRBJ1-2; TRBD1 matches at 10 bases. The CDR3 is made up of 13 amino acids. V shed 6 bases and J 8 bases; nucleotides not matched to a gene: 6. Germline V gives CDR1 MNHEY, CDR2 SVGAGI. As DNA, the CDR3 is TGTGCCAGCAGGGGCGGGACAGGGGACGGCTACACCTTC. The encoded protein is CASRGGTGDGYTF.

The CDR3 protein is CASSQVTTSGGAGVKNIQYF. CDR3 sequence (DNA): TGTGCCAGCAGCCAAGTCACAACTAGCGGGGGGGCCGGGGTCAAAAACATTCAGTACTTC. This chain joins TRBV4-2 and TRBJ2-4; 13 nucleotides match TRBD2. The CDR3 is made up of 20 amino acids. Per germline, CDR1 LGHNA and CDR2 YNFKEQ. J was trimmed by 3 bases and V by 1 base; bases with no gene match: 12.

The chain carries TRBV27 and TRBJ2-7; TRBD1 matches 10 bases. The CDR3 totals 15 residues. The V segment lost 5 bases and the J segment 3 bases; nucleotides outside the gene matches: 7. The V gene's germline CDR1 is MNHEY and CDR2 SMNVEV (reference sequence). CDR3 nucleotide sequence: TGTGCCAGCAGTCTCCAGACAGGGGGCGGCTACGAGCAGTACTTC. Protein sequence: CASSLQTGGGYEQYF.

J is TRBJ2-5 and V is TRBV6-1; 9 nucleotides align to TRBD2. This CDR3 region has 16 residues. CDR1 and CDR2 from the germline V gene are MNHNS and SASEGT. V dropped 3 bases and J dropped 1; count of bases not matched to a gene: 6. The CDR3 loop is CASSETRLAVQETQYF. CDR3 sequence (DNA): TGTGCCAGCAGTGAGACGCGACTAGCGGTCCAAGAGACCCAGTACTTC.

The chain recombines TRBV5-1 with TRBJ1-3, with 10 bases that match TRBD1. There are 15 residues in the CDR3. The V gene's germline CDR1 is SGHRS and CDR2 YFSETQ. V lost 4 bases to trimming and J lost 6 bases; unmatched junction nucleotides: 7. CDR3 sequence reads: CASSPRDRGENTIYF. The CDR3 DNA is TGCGCCAGCAGCCCGCGGGACAGGGGCGAAAACACCATATATTTT.

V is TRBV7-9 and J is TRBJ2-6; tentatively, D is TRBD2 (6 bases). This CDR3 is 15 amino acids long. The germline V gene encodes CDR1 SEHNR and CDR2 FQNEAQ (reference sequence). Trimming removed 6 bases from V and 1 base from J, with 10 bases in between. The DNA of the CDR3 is TGTGCCAGCAGGCCTGCGGGGTCTGGGGCCAACGTCCTGACTTTC. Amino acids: CASRPAGSGANVLTF.

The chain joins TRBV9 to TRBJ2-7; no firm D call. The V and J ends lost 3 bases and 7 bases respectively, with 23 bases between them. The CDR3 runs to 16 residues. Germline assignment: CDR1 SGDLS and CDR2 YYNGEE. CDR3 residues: CASSGGGLSRPAEQYF. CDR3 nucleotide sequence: TGTGCCAGCAGCGGAGGTGGGCTATCCAGGCCGGCGGAGCAGTACTTC.

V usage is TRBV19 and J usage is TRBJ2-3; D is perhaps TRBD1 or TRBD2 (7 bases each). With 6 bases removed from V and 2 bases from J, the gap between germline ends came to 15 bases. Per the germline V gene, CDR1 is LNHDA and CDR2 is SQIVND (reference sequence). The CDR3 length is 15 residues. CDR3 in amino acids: CASRAGQLLTDTQYF. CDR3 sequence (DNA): TGTGCCAGTAGAGCGGGACAGCTCCTCACAGATACGCAGTATTTT.

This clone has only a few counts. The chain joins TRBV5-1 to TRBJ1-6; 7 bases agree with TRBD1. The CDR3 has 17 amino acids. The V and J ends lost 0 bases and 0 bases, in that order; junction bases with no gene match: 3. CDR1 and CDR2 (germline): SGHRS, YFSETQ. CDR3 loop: CASSLGDSSSYNSPLHF. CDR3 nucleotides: TGCGCCAGCAGCTTGGGGGACAGTAGCTCCTATAATTCACCCCTCCACTTT.

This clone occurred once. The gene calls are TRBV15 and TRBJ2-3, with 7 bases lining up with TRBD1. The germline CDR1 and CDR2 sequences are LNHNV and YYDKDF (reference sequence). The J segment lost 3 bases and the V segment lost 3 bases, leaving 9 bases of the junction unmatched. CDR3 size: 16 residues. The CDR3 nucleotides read TGTGCCACCAGCAGGAACAGGGGTCGAGGGACAGATACGCAGTATTTT. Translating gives CATSRNRGRGTDTQYF.

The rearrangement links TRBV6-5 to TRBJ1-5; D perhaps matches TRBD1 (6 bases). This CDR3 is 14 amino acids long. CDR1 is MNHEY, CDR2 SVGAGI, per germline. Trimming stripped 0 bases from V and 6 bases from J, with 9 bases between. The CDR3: CASSYSGAGQPQHF. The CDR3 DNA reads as TGTGCCAGCAGTTACTCGGGGGCGGGTCAGCCCCAGCATTTT.

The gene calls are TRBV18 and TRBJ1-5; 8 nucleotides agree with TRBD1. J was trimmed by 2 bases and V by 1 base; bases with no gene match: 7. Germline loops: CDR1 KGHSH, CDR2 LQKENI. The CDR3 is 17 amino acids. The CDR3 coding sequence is TGTGCCAGCTCACCACTTGGGGGGGACAGGCGCAATCAGCCCCAGCATTTT. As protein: CASSPLGGDRRNQPQHF.

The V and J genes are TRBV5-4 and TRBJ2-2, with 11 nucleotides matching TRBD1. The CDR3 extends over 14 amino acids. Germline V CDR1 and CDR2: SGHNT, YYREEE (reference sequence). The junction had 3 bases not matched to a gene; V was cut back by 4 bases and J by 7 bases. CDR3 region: CASSRDRGGGELFF. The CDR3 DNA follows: TGTGCCAGCAGCAGGGACAGGGGGGGCGGGGAGCTGTTTTTT.

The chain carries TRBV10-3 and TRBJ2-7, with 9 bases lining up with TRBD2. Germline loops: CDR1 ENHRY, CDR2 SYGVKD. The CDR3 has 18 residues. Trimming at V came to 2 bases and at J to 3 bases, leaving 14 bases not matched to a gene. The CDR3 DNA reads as TGTGCCATCAGTGAGCCGCCCGGGAAGCGGGGGGTCAACTACGAGCAGTACTTC. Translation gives CAISEPPGKRGVNYEQYF.

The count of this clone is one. CDR3 coding DNA: TGTGCCAGCAGCTTGGACAGCGGGGCCAAAAACATTCAGTACTTC. Its protein product is CASSLDSGAKNIQYF. This rearrangement joins TRBV5-8 to TRBJ2-4; tentative D call: TRBD2 (6 bases). The CDR3 covers 15 residues. Germline loops: CDR1 SGHTS, CDR2 YDEGEE. V dropped 0 bases and J dropped 1 base, with 8 bases sitting between them.

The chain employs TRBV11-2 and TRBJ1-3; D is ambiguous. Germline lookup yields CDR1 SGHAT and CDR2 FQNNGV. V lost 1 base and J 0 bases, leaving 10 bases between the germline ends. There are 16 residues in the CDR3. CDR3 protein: CASSLGASVSGNTIYF. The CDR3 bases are TGTGCCAGCAGCTTAGGCGCATCCGTCTCTGGAAACACCATATATTTT. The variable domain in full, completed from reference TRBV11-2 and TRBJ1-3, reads EAGVAQSPRYKIIEKRQSVAFWCNPISGHATLYWYQQILGQGPKLLIQFQNNGVVDDSQLPKDRFSAERLKGVDSTLKIQPAKLEDSAVYLCASSLGASVSGNTIYFGEGSWLTVV.

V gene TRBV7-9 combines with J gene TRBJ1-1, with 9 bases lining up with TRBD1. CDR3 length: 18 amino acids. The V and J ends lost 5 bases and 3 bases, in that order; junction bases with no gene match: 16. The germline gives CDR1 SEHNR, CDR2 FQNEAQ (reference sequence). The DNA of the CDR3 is TGTGCCAGCAGCCGTCCCGGGACAGGGAGCTTGTCGGACACTGAAGCTTTCTTT. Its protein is CASSRPGTGSLSDTEAFF.

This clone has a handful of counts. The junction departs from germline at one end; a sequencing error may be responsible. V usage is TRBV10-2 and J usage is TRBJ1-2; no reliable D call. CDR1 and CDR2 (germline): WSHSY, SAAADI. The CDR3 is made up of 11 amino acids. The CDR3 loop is CASSYSGGYTF. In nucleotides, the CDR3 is TGTGCCAGCAGTTACAGTGGGGGCTACACCTTC.

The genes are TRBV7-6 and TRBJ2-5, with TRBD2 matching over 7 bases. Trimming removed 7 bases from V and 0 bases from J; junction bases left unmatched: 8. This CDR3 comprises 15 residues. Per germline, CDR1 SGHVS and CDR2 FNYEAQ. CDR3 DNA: TGTGCCAGCAAGGGAGGCCTAGCGGACCAAGAGACCCAGTACTTC. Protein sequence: CASKGGLADQETQYF.

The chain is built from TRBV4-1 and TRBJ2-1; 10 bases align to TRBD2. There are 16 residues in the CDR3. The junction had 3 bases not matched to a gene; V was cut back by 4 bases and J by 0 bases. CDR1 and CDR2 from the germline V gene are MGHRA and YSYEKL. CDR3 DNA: TGCGCCAGCAGCCTTTCTAGCGGGAGCTCCTACAATGAGCAGTTCTTC. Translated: CASSLSSGSSYNEQFF.

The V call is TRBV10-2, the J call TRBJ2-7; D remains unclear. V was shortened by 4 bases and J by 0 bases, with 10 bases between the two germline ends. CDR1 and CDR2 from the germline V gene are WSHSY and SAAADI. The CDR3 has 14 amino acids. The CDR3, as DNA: TGCGCCAGCAGTGTCGGAGTTTCCTCCTACGAGCAGTACTTC. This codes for CASSVGVSSYEQYF.

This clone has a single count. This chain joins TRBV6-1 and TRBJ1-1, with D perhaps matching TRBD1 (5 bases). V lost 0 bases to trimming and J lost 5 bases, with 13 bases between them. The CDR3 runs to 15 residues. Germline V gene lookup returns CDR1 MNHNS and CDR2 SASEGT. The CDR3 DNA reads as TGTGCCAGCAGTGAAGCCGCCGGGACCCCAACTGAAGCTTTCTTT. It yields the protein CASSEAAGTPTEAFF.

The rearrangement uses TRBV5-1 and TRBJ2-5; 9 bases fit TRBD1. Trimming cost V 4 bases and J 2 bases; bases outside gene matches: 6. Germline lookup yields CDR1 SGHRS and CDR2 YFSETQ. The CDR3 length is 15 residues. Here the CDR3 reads CASSRGDRAQETQYF. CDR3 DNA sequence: TGCGCCAGCAGCCGGGGGGACAGGGCGCAAGAGACCCAGTACTTC.

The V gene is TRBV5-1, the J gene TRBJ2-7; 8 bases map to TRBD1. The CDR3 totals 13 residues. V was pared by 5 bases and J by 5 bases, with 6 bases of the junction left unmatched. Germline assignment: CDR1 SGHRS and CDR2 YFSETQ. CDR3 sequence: CASRRTGFDEQYF. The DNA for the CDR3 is TGCGCCAGCAGAAGGACAGGGTTCGACGAGCAGTACTTC.